The sample holds a few counts of the clone carrying this TCR beta chain. The target antigen is unknown. The data stem from a study of T cells after yellow fever vaccination. Whole-study context: Any fraction with a low cell number was prepared using SMART-Seq v4 Ultra Low Input. Whole-study results and caveats: At 95% to 97% for CD4 and approximately 89% for CD8, most primary-vaccination clones showed up again after the booster.

A universal primer site and UMIs were added as TCR cDNA was made by 5'RACE template switching. TCRdb itself ran the 5' RACE reads through MiXCR, one entry per CDR3 protein. The sample has 250,000 to 300,000 distinct CDR3 sequences; around 5.2% are singletons. The V end was cut by 5 bases, the J end by 3 bases, with 15 bases between. CDR1 is SGHRS, CDR2 YFSETQ, per germline. This CDR3 is 14 amino acids long. The receptor was derived from a man aged 18 to 29 who received the YFV17D yellow fever vaccine. The sequencing used CD4+ T cells sorted from PBMCs, collected on the day of the yellow fever booster vaccination. The V gene is TRBV5-1, the J gene TRBJ2-7; tentative D call: TRBD1 (5 bases). The CDR3 DNA sequence: TGCGCCAGCAGTCCGGGTGGACAACTCTACGAGCAGTACTTC. Amino acid sequence: CASSPGGQLYEQYF.